This T cell receptor beta chain originates from a study of PD-1 blockade in classical Hodgkin lymphoma (dated by TCRdb to the early 2020s). Study-level background: Nivolumab dosing was 3 mg/kg intravenously every 2 weeks, continuing until either disease progression or unacceptable toxicity. The study used CyTOF and TCR beta sequencing to define a peripheral blood immune signature of response to PD-1 blockade in classical Hodgkin lymphoma.

The label giving this sample's time point can be read as: cycle 4 day 1 (C4D1), after 5 to 7 weeks of nivolumab. All trial patients had relapsed after autologous stem cell transplantation, with cohorts A, B and C differing in prior brentuximab vedotin exposure. A total of fewer than 70 patients with relapsed/refractory classical Hodgkin lymphoma made up the trial cohort, and each patient's best overall response was complete response, partial response or progressive disease. Trial patients were treated with single-agent nivolumab in the multi-cohort phase II CheckMate 205 trial. An independent review committee assessed best overall response by applying the 2007 International Working Group response criteria. Trial PBMCs were collected just before the start of nivolumab (C1D1) and during therapy at cycle 2 day 1 and cycle 4 day 1. After peripheral blood was drawn into 8 mL Vacutainer Cell Preparation Tubes, PBMCs were isolated by centrifugation and then cryopreserved.

General study outcomes and caveats: Diversity was lower in patients who began nivolumab less than 1 year after ASCT, so these patients were left out of later analyses to avoid confounding by immune reconstitution. Newly diagnosed patients were reported to have lower baseline TCR diversity than healthy donors, and relapsed/refractory patients were reported to have lower baseline TCR diversity still. Among trial patients, those achieving complete response had baseline diversity similar to that of newly diagnosed patients, while diversity was significantly lower in partial responders and progressors. The study covered only a single clinical trial cohort, and the causes of the repertoire differences, possibly disease activity or prior therapy, were still not defined. A significant rise by C4D1 was seen in CD4+ but not CD8+ TCR diversity (p=0.0027 vs p=0.16), with the rise being most apparent in complete responders (p=0.02).

Genomic DNA was isolated using the Qiagen DNeasy kit from unsorted PBMCs as well as from negatively selected CD4+ and CD8+ fractions. Using primers that anneal to V and J segments, immunoSEQ multiplex PCR amplified the TCR beta CDR3 regions. A synthetic immune receptor repertoire was used to minimize amplification bias, and any residual bias was removed computationally once sequencing was done. From the authors' description of their analysis: Repertoire diversity was quantified as the Shannon entropy index using custom Python scripts. The unsorted, CD4+ and CD8+ repertoires were each analyzed separately, with the exception of combined analyses, where CD4+ and CD8+ sequences were merged in silico. Clonal expansion was defined as a frequency increase of at least 2-fold after treatment compared with C1D1, and clones undetected at baseline were assigned a pseudocount of 0.5. Clones with 0 or 1 copy at C1D1 were defined as singleton clones, while clones with 2 or more copies were defined as non-singleton clones. Clones expanded in unsorted samples were labelled as CD4+, CD8+ or unknown by matching protein sequences in sorted samples from the same patient. Wilcoxon tests on paired samples were used to test changes in diversity from C1D1 to C4D1. In TCRdb, the immuneACCESS table is reduced to in-frame sequences with V and J assigned. These tables do not hold every clone; where another copy was compared, an unresolved V gene accounts for under half, and the others remain unexplained. That table gives V, J and clone size, and the DNA gave D and trimming. The sample table shows tens of thousands of clones, and 78% are seen once. The ten largest clones add up to just under 9.5% of the sample.

Measured from the cysteine to the phenylalanine, the CDR3 is 15 residues long. Only the CDR3 portion is preserved as DNA: 45 bases, with reading frame beginning at the first base. Deletion took 4 bases off V and 7 bases off J, with a span of 18 bases between the germline ends. As encoded in the germline V gene, CDR1 is SGDLS while CDR2 is YYNGEE. This clone showed up just once. No cognate antigen has been identified for it. The record has no base qualities; no much larger clone is one base away. The receptor was isolated from a human donor with classical Hodgkin lymphoma. Recombination joined TRBV9 with TRBJ2-1; TRBD2 is a possible D gene, resting on 7 matching bases. This sample comprised peripheral blood mononuclear cells (PBMCs), obtained before the fourth cycle of nivolumab. The CDR3 loop reads CASSPRGRESNEQFF. DNA sequence: TGTGCCAGCAGCCCGAGGGGGAGGGAATCTAATGAGCAGTTCTTC.